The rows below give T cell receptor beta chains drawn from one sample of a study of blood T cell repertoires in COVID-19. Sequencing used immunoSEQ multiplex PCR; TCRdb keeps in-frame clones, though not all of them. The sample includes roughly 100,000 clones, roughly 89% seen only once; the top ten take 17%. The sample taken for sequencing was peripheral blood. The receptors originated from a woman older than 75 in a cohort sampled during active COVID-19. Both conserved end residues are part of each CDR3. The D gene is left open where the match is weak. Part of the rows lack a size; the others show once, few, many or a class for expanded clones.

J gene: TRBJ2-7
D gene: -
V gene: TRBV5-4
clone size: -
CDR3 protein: CASRLHPFLYEQYF
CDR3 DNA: TGTGCCAGCAGACTCCATCCCTTCCTATACGAGCAGTACTTC

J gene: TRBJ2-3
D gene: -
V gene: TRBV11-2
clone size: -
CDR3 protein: CASSFVAGGSTDTQYF
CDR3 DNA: TGTGCCAGCAGCTTTGTAGCTGGAGGGAGCACAGATACGCAGTATTTT

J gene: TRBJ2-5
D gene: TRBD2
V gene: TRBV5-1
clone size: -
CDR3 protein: CASSSGLAGGLETQYF
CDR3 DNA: TGCGCCAGCAGCTCTGGACTAGCGGGGGGACTAGAGACCCAGTACTTC

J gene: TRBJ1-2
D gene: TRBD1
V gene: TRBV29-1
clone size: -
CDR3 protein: CSVEEMVWDRGYGYTF
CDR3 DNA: TGCAGCGTTGAAGAAATGGTTTGGGACAGGGGTTATGGCTACACCTTC

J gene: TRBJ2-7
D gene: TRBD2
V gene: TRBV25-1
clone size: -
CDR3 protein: CASSPLWLAGNEQYF
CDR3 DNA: TGTGCCAGCTCGCCGCTTTGGCTAGCGGGAAACGAGCAGTACTTC

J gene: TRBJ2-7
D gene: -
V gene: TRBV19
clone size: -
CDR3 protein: CASSINPGGDYEQYF
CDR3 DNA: TGTGCCAGTAGTATCAACCCAGGAGGTGACTACGAGCAGTACTTC

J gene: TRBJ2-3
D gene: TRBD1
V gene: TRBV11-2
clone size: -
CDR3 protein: CASSSYGQGIADTQYF
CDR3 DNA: TGTGCCAGCAGCTCCTACGGACAGGGAATCGCAGATACGCAGTATTTT

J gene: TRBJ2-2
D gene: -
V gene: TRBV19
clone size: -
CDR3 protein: CASNLREGELFF
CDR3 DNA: TGTGCCAGTAATCTTAGGGAGGGGGAGCTGTTTTTT

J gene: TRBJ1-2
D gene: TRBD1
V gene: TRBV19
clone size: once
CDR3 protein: CASSDRGGRNYGYTF
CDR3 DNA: TGTGCCAGCTCGGACAGGGGAGGTCGAAACTATGGCTACACCTTC

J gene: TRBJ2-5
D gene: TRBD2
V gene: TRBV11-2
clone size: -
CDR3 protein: CASRPSGRAGETQYF
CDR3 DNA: TGTGCCAGCAGACCTAGCGGGAGGGCCGGGGAGACCCAGTACTTC

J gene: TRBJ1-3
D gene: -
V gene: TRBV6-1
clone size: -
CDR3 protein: CASSDQVGGNTIYF
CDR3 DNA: TGTGCCAGCAGTGACCAGGTCGGTGGAAACACCATATATTTT

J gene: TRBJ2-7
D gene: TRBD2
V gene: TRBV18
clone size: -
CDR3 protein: CASSLSQTSGMGEQYF
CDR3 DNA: TGTGCCAGCTCACTTTCCCAGACTAGCGGGATGGGCGAGCAGTACTTC

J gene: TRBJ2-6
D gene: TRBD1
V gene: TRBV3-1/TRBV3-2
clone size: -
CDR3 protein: CASSLLPLTGGLLGANVLTF
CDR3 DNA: TGTGCCAGCAGCCTATTACCTCTGACAGGGGGCCTCTTGGGGGCCAACGTCCTGACTTTC

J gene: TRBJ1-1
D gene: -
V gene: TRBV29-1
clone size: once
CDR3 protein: CSVEDQGTEAFF
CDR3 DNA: TGCAGCGTTGAAGATCAGGGCACTGAAGCTTTCTTT

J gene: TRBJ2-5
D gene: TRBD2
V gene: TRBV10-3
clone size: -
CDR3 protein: CAISEGLAGGEAQYF
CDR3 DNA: TGTGCCATCAGTGAGGGACTAGCGGGAGGGGAGGCCCAGTACTTC

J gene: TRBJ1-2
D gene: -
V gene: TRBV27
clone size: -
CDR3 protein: CASRPGGYYGYTF
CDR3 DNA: TGTGCCAGCAGACCCGGGGGGTACTATGGCTACACCTTC

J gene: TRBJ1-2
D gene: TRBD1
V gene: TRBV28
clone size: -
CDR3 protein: CASSTSTGSVTF
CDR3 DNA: TGTGCCAGCAGCACCTCGACAGGGTCTGTCACCTTC

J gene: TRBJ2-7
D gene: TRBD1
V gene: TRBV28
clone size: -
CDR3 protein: CASSLSVGTGVYEQYF
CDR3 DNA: TGTGCCAGCAGTTTAAGTGTAGGGACAGGGGTATACGAGCAGTACTTC

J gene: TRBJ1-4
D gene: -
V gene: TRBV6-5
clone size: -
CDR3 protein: CASVQLGAEKLFF
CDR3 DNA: TGTGCCAGCGTCCAGCTGGGGGCAGAAAAACTGTTTTTT

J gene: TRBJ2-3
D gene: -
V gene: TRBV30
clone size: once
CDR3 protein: CAWRQGRSTDTQYF
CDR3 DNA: TGTGCCTGGAGGCAGGGCAGATCCACAGATACGCAGTATTTT

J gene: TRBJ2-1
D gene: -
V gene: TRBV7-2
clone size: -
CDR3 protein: CASSPGFGSSYNEQFF
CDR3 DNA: TGTGCCAGCAGCCCCGGGTTCGGTAGCTCCTACAATGAGCAGTTCTTC

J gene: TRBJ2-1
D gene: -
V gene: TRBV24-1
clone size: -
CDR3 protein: CATRDSQRGEQFF
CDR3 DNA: TGTGCCACCCGGGACTCACAAAGGGGTGAGCAGTTCTTC